The sequence of this TCR beta chain was determined in a study of T-cell reconstitution after alpha-beta-depleted transplantation in children (dated by TCRdb to 2016 to 2017). Regarding the study in general: Using TCR repertoire profiling, the study followed T-cell immune reconstitution in a quantitative way in children after TCRalphabeta/CD19-depleted allogeneic hematopoietic cell transplantation.

Library generation was performed with PCR. Sequenced using an Illumina HiSeq 2500. Molecular barcoding was employed in the preparation of TCR libraries, with unique molecular identifiers being used to normalize TCRbeta repertoire quantification. TCRdb reran the public reads through fastp at Q25 and MiXCR, keeping productive beta chains. CDR3 protein duplicates are merged, each entry listing the most common genes and DNA. The sample has around 9,000 distinct CDR3 sequences on record, 15% to 20% of them singletons. Jointly, the top ten make up more than 75% of the sample. Findings and caveats that apply to the study as a whole: About two months after transplant, the apparently early recovery of alphabetaT-cell counts reportedly depended on just several hundred clones that had expanded rapidly and came from non-depleted graft cells. In some patients, the high TCRbeta diversity seen at day 60 was put down to recipient T cells and intrathymic progenitors that had survived conditioning. Hyperexpanded clone frequencies declined over subsequent months; after one year, T-cell counts and TCRbeta diversity were mostly attributed to newly produced T cells.

For this clonotype: Its antigen is unknown. No qualities accompany the bases; no much larger clone lies one base away.

This sample's time point label indicates: day 60 (about 2 months) after transplantation. The label giving this sample's treatment or condition can be read as: allogeneic hematopoietic cell transplantation with graft depleted of TCRalphabeta T cells and CD19 B cells. TCRalphabeta/CD19-depleted allogeneic hematopoietic cell grafts were given to the transplant recipients, all of whom were children. The CDR3 contains 15 residues, cysteine and phenylalanine counted. The read is trimmed to its CDR3 DNA, 45 bases read in frame from base 1. CDR1 and CDR2 are read off the germline V gene as SGHTA and FQGTGA. V is cut by 2 bases and J by 3 bases, and the space between the germline ends is 14 bases.

The chain uses TRBV7-3 and TRBJ2-7; the D gene may be TRBD1 or TRBD2, since each aligns over 5 bases. This clonotype was obtained from a girl under two years old who had a stem cell transplant for combined immunodeficiency, so the T cells may come from the graft donor. The material sequenced was PBMCs, mostly from graft donor cells, taken 60 days after TCRalphabeta/CD19-depleted stem cell transplant. Here is the DNA: TGTGCCAGCAGCTTAGATGGGGCTAGCCACTACGAGCAGTACTTC. Translated, it reads CASSLDGASHYEQYF.